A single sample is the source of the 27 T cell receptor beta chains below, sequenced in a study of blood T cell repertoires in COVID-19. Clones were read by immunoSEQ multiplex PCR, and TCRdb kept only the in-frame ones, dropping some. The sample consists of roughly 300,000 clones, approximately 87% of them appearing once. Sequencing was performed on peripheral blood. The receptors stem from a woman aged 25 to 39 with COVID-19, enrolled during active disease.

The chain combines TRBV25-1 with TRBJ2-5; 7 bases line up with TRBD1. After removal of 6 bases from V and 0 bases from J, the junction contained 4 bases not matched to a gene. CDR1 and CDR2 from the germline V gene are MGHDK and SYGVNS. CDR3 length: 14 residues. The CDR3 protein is CASRAGTDQETQYF. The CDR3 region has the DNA TGTGCCAGCAGGGCAGGGACAGACCAAGAGACCCAGTACTTC.

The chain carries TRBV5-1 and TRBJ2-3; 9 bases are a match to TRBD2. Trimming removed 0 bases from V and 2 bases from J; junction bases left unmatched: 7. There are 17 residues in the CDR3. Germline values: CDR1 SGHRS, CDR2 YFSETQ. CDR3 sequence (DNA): TGCGCCAGCAGCTTGGTTCCTAGCGGGGTTGTCACAGATACGCAGTATTTT. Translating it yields CASSLVPSGVVTDTQYF.

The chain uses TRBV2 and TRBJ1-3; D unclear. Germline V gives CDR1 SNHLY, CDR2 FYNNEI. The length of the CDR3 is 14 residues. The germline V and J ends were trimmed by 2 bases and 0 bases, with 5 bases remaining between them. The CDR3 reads CASSEYGSGNTIYF. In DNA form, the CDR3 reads TGTGCCAGCAGTGAATACGGCTCTGGAAACACCATATATTTT.

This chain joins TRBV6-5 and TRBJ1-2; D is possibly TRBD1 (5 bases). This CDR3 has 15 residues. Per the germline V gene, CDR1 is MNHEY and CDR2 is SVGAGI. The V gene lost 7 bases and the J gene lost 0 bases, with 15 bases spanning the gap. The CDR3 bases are TGTGCCAGCATTGTGACAGCTTCAGCTAACTATGGCTACACCTTC. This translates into CASIVTASANYGYTF.

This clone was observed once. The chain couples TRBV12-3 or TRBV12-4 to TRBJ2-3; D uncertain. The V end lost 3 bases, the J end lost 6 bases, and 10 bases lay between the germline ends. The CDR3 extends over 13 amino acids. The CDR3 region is CASSFARRDTQYF. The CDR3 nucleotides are TGTGCCAGCAGTTTTGCGCGGCGGGATACGCAGTATTTT.

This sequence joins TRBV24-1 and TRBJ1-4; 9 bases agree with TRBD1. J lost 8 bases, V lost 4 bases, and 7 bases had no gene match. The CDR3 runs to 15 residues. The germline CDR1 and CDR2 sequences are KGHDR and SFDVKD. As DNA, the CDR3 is TGTGCCACCAGTGACTCCGGGACAGGGAACGAAAAACTGTTTTTT. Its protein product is CATSDSGTGNEKLFF.

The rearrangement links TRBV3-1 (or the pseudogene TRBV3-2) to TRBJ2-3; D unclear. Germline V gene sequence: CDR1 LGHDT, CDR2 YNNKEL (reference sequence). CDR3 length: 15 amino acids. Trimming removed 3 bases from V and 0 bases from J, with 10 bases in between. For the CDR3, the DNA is TGTGCCAGCAGCCAGTTCCCCTCTAGCACAGATACGCAGTATTTT. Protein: CASSQFPSSTDTQYF.

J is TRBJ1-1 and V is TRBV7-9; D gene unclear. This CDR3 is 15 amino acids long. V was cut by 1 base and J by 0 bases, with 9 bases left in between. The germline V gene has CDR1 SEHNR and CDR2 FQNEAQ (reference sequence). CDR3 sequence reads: CASSLGREMNTEAFF. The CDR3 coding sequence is TGTGCCAGCAGCTTAGGTCGGGAGATGAACACTGAAGCTTTCTTT.

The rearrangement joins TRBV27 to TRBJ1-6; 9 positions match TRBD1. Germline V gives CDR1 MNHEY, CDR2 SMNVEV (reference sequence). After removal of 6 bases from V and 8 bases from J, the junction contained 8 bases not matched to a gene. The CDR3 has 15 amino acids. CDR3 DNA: TGTGCCAGCAGCAATCCGGGACAGGGATATTCACCCCTCCACTTT. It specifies CASSNPGQGYSPLHF.

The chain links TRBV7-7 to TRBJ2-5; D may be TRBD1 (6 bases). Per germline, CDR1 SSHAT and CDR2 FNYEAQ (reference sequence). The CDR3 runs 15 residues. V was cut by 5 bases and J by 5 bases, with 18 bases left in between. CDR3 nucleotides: TGTGCCAGCAGCCCTTGGCAGGGGACGATGGAGACCCAGTACTTC. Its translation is CASSPWQGTMETQYF. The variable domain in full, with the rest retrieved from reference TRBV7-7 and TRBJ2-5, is GAGVSQSPRYKVTKRGQDVTLRCDPISSHATLYWYQQALGQGPEFLTYFNYEAQPDKSGLPSDRFSAERPEGSISTLTIQRTEQRDSAMYRCASSPWQGTMETQYFGPGTRLLVL.

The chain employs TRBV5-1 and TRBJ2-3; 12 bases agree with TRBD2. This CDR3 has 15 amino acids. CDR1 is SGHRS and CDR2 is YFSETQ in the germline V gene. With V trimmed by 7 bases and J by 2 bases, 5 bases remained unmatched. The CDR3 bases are TGCGCCAGCGGGACTAGCGGGTCTTTCACAGATACGCAGTATTTT. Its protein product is CASGTSGSFTDTQYF.

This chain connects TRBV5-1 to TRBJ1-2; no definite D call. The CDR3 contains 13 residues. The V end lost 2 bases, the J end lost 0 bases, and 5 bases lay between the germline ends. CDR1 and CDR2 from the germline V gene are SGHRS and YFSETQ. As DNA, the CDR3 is TGCGCCAGCAGCTTAATAACTAACTATGGCTACACCTTC. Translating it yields CASSLITNYGYTF.

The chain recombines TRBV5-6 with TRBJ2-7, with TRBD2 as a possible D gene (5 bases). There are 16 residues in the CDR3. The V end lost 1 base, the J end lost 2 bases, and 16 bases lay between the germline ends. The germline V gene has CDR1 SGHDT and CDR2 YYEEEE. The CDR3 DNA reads TGTGCCAGCAGCTTGAGACCGGAGGTTATGGCCTACGAGCAGTACTTC. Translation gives CASSLRPEVMAYEQYF.

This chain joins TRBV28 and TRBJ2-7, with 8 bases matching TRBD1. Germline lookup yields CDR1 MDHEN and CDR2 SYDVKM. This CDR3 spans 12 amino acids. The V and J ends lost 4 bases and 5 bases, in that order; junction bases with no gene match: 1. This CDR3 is CASSSTGDEQYF. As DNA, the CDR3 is TGTGCCAGCAGTTCGACAGGGGACGAGCAGTACTTC.

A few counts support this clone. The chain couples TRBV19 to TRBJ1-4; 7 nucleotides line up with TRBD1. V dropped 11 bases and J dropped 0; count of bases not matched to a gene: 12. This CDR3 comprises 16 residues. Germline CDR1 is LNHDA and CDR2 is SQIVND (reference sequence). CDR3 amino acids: CAVLGRGPATNEKLFF. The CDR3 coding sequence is TGTGCCGTATTGGGTAGGGGGCCTGCAACTAATGAAAAACTGTTTTTT.

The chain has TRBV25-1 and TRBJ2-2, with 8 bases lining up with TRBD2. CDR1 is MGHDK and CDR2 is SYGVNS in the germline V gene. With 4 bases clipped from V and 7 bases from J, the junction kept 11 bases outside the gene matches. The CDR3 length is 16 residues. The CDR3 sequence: CASSGRTGGHSGELFF. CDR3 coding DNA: TGTGCCAGCAGTGGCCGGACGGGGGGGCACAGCGGGGAGCTGTTTTTT. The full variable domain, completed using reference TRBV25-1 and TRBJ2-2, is EADIYQTPRYLVIGTGKKITLECSQTMGHDKMYWYQQDPGMELHLIHYSYGVNSTEKGDLSSESTVSRIRTEHFPLTLESARPSHTSQYLCASSGRTGGHSGELFFGEGSRLTVL.

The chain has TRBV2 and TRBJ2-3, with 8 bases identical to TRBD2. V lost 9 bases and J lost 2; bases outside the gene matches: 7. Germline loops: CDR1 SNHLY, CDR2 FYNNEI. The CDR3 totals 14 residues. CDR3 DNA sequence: TGTGCCAGTACCGTTAGCGGGGCCACAGATACGCAGTATTTT. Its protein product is CASTVSGATDTQYF.

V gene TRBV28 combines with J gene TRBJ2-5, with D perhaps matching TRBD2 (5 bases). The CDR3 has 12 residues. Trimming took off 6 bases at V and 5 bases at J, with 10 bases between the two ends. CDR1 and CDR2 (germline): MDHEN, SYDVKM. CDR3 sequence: CASRAGRETQYF. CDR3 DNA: TGTGCCAGCAGGGCGGGTCGGGAGACCCAGTACTTC.

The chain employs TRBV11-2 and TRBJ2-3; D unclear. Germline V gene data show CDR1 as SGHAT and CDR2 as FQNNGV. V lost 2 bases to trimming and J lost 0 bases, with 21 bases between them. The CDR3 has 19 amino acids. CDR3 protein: CASSLSVFMPGASTDTQYF. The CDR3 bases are TGTGCCAGCAGCTTATCCGTCTTTATGCCAGGTGCTAGCACAGATACGCAGTATTTT.

CDR3 coding DNA: TGTGCCACCCTGGACAGTACCTACGAGCAGTACTTC. Translated, it gives CATLDSTYEQYF. The chain couples TRBV19 to TRBJ2-7; D possibly corresponds to TRBD1 (6 bases). The CDR3 consists of 12 residues. Looked up from germline, CDR1 is LNHDA and CDR2 is SQIVND (reference sequence). V lost 10 bases and J lost 2, with 12 bases in between.

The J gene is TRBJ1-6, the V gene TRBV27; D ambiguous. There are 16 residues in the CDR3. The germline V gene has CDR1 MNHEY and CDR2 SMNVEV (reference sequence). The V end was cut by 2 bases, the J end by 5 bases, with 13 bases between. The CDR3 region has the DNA TGTGCCAGCAGTTTACCCCGAACTAGGGATAATTCACCCCTCCACTTT. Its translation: CASSLPRTRDNSPLHF.

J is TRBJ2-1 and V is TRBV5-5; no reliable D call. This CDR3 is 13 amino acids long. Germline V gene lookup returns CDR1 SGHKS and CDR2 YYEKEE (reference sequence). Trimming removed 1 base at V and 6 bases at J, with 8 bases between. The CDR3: CASSLLTLNEQFF. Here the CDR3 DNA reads TGTGCCAGCAGCTTGTTAACTCTCAATGAGCAGTTCTTC.

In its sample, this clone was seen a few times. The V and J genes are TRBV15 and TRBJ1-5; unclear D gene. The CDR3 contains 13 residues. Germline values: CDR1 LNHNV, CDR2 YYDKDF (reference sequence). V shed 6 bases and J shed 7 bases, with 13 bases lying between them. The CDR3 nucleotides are TGTGCCACCAGGAAAATGCCTAACCAGCCCCAGCATTTT. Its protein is CATRKMPNQPQHF.

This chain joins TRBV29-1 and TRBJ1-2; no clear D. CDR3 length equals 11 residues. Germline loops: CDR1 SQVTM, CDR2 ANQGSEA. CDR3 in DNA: TGCGGCTGCTCGACGGGCTATGGCTACACCTTC. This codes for CGCSTGYGYTF.

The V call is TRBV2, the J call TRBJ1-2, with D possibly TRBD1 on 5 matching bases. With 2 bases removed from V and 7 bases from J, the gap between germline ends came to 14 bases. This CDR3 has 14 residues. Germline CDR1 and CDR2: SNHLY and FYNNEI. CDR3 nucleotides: TGTGCCAGCAGTGAAAGTCCAGGGTTTGGTGGCTACACCTTC. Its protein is CASSESPGFGGYTF.

The CDR3 loop reads CASSPRDRAFSGNTIYF. The CDR3 DNA reads as TGTGCCAGCAGTCCCCGGGACAGGGCTTTCTCTGGAAACACCATATATTTT. This chain uses TRBV6-6 with TRBJ1-3; 9 bases agree with TRBD1. CDR3 length: 17 amino acids. The germline V gene encodes CDR1 MNHNY and CDR2 SVGAGI (reference sequence). Losses at the gene ends were 5 bases for V and 0 bases for J; bases not matched to a gene: 8.

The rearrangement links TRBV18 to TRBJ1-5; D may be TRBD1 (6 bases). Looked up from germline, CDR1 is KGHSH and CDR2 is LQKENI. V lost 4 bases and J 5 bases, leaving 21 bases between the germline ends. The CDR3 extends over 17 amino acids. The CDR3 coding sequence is TGTGCCAGCTCACGATCCCTGTTGGGGGAGGGGGATCAGCCCCAGCATTTT. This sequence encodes CASSRSLLGEGDQPQHF.